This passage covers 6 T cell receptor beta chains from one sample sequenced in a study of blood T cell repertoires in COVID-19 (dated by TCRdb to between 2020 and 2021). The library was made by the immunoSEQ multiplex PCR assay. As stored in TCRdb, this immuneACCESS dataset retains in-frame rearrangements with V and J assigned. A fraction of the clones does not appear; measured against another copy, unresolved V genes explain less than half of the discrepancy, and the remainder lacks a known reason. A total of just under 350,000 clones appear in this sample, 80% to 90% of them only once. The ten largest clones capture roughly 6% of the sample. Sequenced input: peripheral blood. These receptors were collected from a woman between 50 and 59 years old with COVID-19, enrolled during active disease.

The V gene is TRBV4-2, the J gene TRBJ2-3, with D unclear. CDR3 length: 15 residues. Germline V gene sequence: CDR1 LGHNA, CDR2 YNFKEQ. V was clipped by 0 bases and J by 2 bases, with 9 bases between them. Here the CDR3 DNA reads TGTGCCAGCAGCCAAGATATGGCAGTCACAGATACGCAGTATTTT. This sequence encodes CASSQDMAVTDTQYF.

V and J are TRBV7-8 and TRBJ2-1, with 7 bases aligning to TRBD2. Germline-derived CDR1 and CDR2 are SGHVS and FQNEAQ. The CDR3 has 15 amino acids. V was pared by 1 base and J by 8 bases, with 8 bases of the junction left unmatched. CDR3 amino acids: CASSLVGGRAHEQFF. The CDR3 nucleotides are TGTGCCAGCAGCTTAGTAGGAGGGAGGGCCCATGAGCAGTTCTTC.

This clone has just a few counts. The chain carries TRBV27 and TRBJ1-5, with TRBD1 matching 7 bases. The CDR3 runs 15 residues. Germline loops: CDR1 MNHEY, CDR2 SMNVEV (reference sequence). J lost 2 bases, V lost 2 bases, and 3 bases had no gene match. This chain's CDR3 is CASSLVGQGNQPQHF. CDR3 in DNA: TGTGCCAGCAGTTTAGTAGGACAGGGCAATCAGCCCCAGCATTTT.

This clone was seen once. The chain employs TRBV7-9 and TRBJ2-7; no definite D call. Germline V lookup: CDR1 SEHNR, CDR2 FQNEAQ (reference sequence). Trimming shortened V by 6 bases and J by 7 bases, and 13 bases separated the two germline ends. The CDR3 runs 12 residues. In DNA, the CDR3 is TGTGCCAGCAGTTTATACAGAAGTGAGCAGTACTTC. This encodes CASSLYRSEQYF. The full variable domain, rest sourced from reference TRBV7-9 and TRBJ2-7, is DTGVSQNPRHKITKRGQNVTFRCDPISEHNRLYWYRQTLGQGPEFLTYFQNEAQLEKSRLLSDRFSAERPKGSFSTLEIQRTEQGDSAMYLCASSLYRSEQYFGPGTRLTVT.

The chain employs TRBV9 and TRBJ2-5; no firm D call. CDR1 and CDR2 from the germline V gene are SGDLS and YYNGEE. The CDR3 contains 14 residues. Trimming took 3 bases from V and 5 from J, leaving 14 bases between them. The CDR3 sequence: CASSERLRSETQYF. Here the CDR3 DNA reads TGTGCCAGCAGCGAGAGGTTACGTTCGGAGACCCAGTACTTC.

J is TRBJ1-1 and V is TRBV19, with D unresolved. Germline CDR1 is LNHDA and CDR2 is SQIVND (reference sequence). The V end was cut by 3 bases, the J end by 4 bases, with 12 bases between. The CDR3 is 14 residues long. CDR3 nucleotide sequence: TGTGCCAGTAGTATTACGGGGAGAATCACTGAAGCTTTCTTT. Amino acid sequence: CASSITGRITEAFF.